Listed below are T cell receptor beta chains from one sample, sequenced in a study of technical replicates of blood from four donors. Here immunoSEQ multiplex PCR was the method, and the copy in TCRdb shows in-frame clones only, minus some. The repertoire holds 55,000 to 75,000 clones, with about 87% as singletons. Sequenced input: PBMCs. Receptors originate from a human donor in good health. Some clones in this sample may be carry-over from other donors' samples. Each CDR3 is given with its conserved first and last residue. A D gene is named only where the DNA matches it firmly. Clone size is stated in some rows and not others, as once, few, many or a class when expanded.

j_call: TRBJ2-3; v_call: TRBV4-3; clone_size: NA; d_call: TRBD2; cdr3_aa: CASSQDLLAGAGPDTQYF; cdr3_nt: TGCGCCAGCAGCCAAGATTTGCTAGCGGGGGCAGGGCCAGATACGCAGTATTTT
j_call: TRBJ2-2; v_call: TRBV7-3; clone_size: NA; d_call: NA; cdr3_aa: CASSDARLLGTGELFF; cdr3_nt: TGTGCCAGCAGCGACGCGCGACTGTTGGGCACCGGGGAGCTGTTTTTT
j_call: TRBJ2-5; v_call: TRBV28; clone_size: NA; d_call: NA; cdr3_aa: CASSLLRETQYF; cdr3_nt: TGTGCCAGCAGTTTGTTGCGAGAGACCCAGTACTTC
j_call: TRBJ2-7; v_call: TRBV10-3; clone_size: NA; d_call: TRBD2; cdr3_aa: CAIGLAGTSYEQYF; cdr3_nt: TGTGCCATCGGGCTAGCGGGAACCTCCTACGAGCAGTACTTC
j_call: TRBJ2-2; v_call: TRBV19; clone_size: NA; d_call: NA; cdr3_aa: CASSILANTGELFF; cdr3_nt: TGTGCCAGTAGTATTCTAGCGAACACCGGGGAGCTGTTTTTT
j_call: TRBJ2-3; v_call: TRBV5-4; clone_size: NA; d_call: NA; cdr3_aa: CASSLAVVGSRGDTQYF; cdr3_nt: TGTGCCAGCAGCTTAGCTGTGGTAGGCTCCAGGGGAGATACGCAGTATTTT
j_call: TRBJ1-1; v_call: TRBV19; clone_size: NA; d_call: TRBD1; cdr3_aa: CASTSPSGGPNTEAFF; cdr3_nt: TGTGCCAGTACTTCCCCCTCAGGGGGTCCGAACACTGAAGCTTTCTTT
j_call: TRBJ1-3; v_call: TRBV7-9; clone_size: NA; d_call: NA; cdr3_aa: CASSVSPGNTIYF; cdr3_nt: TGTGCCAGCAGCGTCTCTCCCGGAAACACCATATATTTT
j_call: TRBJ1-3; v_call: TRBV5-1; clone_size: NA; d_call: NA; cdr3_aa: CASSFTVSSGNTIYF; cdr3_nt: TGCGCCAGCAGCTTCACAGTGAGCTCTGGAAACACCATATATTTT
j_call: TRBJ2-7; v_call: TRBV27; clone_size: NA; d_call: TRBD2; cdr3_aa: CASATSGKAYEQYF; cdr3_nt: TGTGCCAGCGCGACTAGCGGGAAAGCCTACGAGCAGTACTTC
j_call: TRBJ1-1; v_call: TRBV12-2; clone_size: NA; d_call: NA; cdr3_aa: CASRPRPRQSANTEAFF; cdr3_nt: TGTGCAAGTCGCCCCCGCCCTCGACAGTCGGCGAACACTGAAGCTTTCTTT
j_call: TRBJ2-3; v_call: TRBV7-2; clone_size: NA; d_call: NA; cdr3_aa: CASSSWGGARDTQYF; cdr3_nt: TGTGCCAGCAGCTCTTGGGGGGGGGCCAGAGATACGCAGTATTTT
j_call: TRBJ2-5; v_call: TRBV7-2; clone_size: NA; d_call: TRBD2; cdr3_aa: CASSVAGGGQETQYF; cdr3_nt: TGTGCCAGCAGCGTTGCGGGGGGCGGGCAGGAGACCCAGTACTTC
j_call: TRBJ2-2; v_call: TRBV27; clone_size: few; d_call: NA; cdr3_aa: CASSFTTNTGELFF; cdr3_nt: TGTGCCAGCAGTTTTACTACGAACACCGGGGAGCTGTTTTTT
j_call: TRBJ2-7; v_call: TRBV7-9; clone_size: once; d_call: NA; cdr3_aa: CASSPTDF; cdr3_nt: TGTGCCAGCAGCCCCACGGACTTC
j_call: TRBJ2-7; v_call: TRBV4-2; clone_size: NA; d_call: NA; cdr3_aa: CASSPNRVGGEQYF; cdr3_nt: TGTGCCAGCAGCCCGAACAGGGTCGGAGGCGAGCAGTACTTC
j_call: TRBJ2-1; v_call: TRBV16; clone_size: few; d_call: NA; cdr3_aa: CASSQSLADAEYNEQFF; cdr3_nt: TGTGCCAGCAGCCAATCATTAGCGGATGCGGAATACAATGAGCAGTTCTTC
j_call: TRBJ1-2; v_call: TRBV2; clone_size: few; d_call: NA; cdr3_aa: CASSQAGYGYTF; cdr3_nt: TGTGCCAGCAGTCAGGCAGGCTATGGCTACACCTTC
j_call: TRBJ1-2; v_call: TRBV7-2; clone_size: NA; d_call: NA; cdr3_aa: CASRSPPGLGGYTF; cdr3_nt: TGTGCCAGCAGGTCCCCCCCAGGCTTAGGTGGCTACACCTTC
j_call: TRBJ2-2; v_call: TRBV4-2; clone_size: few; d_call: TRBD2; cdr3_aa: CASSQEGTSVTGELFF; cdr3_nt: TGTGCCAGCAGCCAAGAGGGGACTAGTGTTACCGGGGAGCTGTTTTTT
j_call: TRBJ1-3; v_call: TRBV7-8; clone_size: once; d_call: TRBD1; cdr3_aa: CASSLDRASGNTIYF; cdr3_nt: TGTGCCAGCAGCCTAGACAGGGCCTCTGGAAACACCATATATTTT
j_call: TRBJ2-7; v_call: TRBV27; clone_size: NA; d_call: NA; cdr3_aa: CASSLSRDSYEQYF; cdr3_nt: TGTGCCAGCAGTTTATCCCGGGACTCATACGAGCAGTACTTC
j_call: TRBJ2-5; v_call: TRBV4-3; clone_size: NA; d_call: TRBD1; cdr3_aa: CASSHLRAQGQETQYF; cdr3_nt: TGCGCCAGCAGCCACCTAAGGGCACAGGGGCAGGAGACCCAGTACTTC
j_call: TRBJ1-4; v_call: TRBV5-1; clone_size: NA; d_call: NA; cdr3_aa: CASRATANEKLFF; cdr3_nt: TGCGCCAGCAGGGCTACAGCTAATGAAAAACTGTTTTTT
j_call: TRBJ2-7; v_call: TRBV21-1; clone_size: NA; d_call: NA; cdr3_aa: CASSKSAGYEQYF; cdr3_nt: TGTGCCAGCAGCAAATCGGCAGGGTACGAGCAGTACTTC
j_call: TRBJ1-5; v_call: TRBV7-2; clone_size: few; d_call: TRBD1; cdr3_aa: CASSTGTGFNQPQHF; cdr3_nt: TGTGCCAGCAGCACTGGGACAGGGTTCAATCAGCCCCAGCATTTT
j_call: TRBJ1-2; v_call: TRBV5-1; clone_size: NA; d_call: NA; cdr3_aa: CASSSGEGTHYGYTF; cdr3_nt: TGCGCCAGCAGCAGCGGGGAGGGGACCCATTATGGCTACACCTTC
j_call: TRBJ2-5; v_call: TRBV7-2; clone_size: NA; d_call: NA; cdr3_aa: CQTRGHGEETQYF; cdr3_nt: TGCCAGACCCGGGGACACGGGGAAGAGACCCAGTACTTC
j_call: TRBJ2-5; v_call: TRBV11-2; clone_size: NA; d_call: TRBD1; cdr3_aa: CASSLDRVQETQYF; cdr3_nt: TGTGCCAGCAGCCTCGACAGGGTACAAGAGACCCAGTACTTC
j_call: TRBJ2-7; v_call: TRBV2; clone_size: many; d_call: TRBD2; cdr3_aa: CANRWTSETYEQYF; cdr3_nt: TGTGCCAACAGGTGGACTAGCGAGACCTACGAGCAGTACTTC
j_call: TRBJ2-1; v_call: TRBV11-3; clone_size: NA; d_call: NA; cdr3_aa: CASSLDLSGSYNEQFF; cdr3_nt: TGTGCCAGCAGCTTAGATCTAAGCGGCTCCTACAATGAGCAGTTCTTC
j_call: TRBJ1-1; v_call: TRBV7-2; clone_size: NA; d_call: TRBD1; cdr3_aa: CASSLERQGGAFF; cdr3_nt: TGTGCCAGCAGCTTAGAGCGACAGGGGGGAGCTTTCTTT
j_call: TRBJ1-6; v_call: TRBV6-6; clone_size: once; d_call: TRBD1; cdr3_aa: CASSFGQGEYNSPLHF; cdr3_nt: TGTGCCAGCAGTTTCGGACAGGGGGAATATAATTCACCCCTCCACTTT
j_call: TRBJ2-7; v_call: TRBV5-1; clone_size: few; d_call: TRBD1; cdr3_aa: CASTWDRGNEQYF; cdr3_nt: TGCGCCAGCACCTGGGACAGGGGAAACGAGCAGTACTTC
j_call: TRBJ2-3; v_call: TRBV6-5; clone_size: NA; d_call: NA; cdr3_aa: CASSPGTVGDTQYF; cdr3_nt: TGTGCCAGCAGTCCCGGGACTGTCGGAGATACGCAGTATTTT
j_call: TRBJ2-5; v_call: TRBV19; clone_size: NA; d_call: NA; cdr3_aa: CASSIDGGGAVSIVKTQYF; cdr3_nt: TGTGCCAGTAGTATAGATGGAGGAGGAGCGGTATCCATCGTGAAGACCCAGTACTTC
j_call: TRBJ1-1; v_call: TRBV6-1; clone_size: few; d_call: NA; cdr3_aa: CASSPTATGKPFF; cdr3_nt: TGTGCCAGCAGTCCAACTGCCACGGGGAAACCTTTCTTT
j_call: TRBJ1-2; v_call: TRBV4-2; clone_size: once; d_call: TRBD1; cdr3_aa: CASSQDVSGQRYGYTF; cdr3_nt: TGTGCCAGCAGCCAAGATGTCTCGGGACAGAGGTATGGCTACACCTTC
j_call: TRBJ2-7; v_call: TRBV9; clone_size: NA; d_call: NA; cdr3_aa: CASSVDSGRSAGEQYF; cdr3_nt: TGTGCCAGCAGCGTAGATTCCGGCAGGTCCGCGGGGGAGCAGTACTTC
j_call: TRBJ1-3; v_call: TRBV14; clone_size: NA; d_call: NA; cdr3_aa: CASSRPGNTIYF; cdr3_nt: TGTGCCAGCAGCCGGCCTGGAAACACCATATATTTT
j_call: TRBJ2-1; v_call: TRBV4-1; clone_size: NA; d_call: NA; cdr3_aa: CASSQSQVSSYNEQFF; cdr3_nt: TGCGCCAGCAGCCAATCGCAGGTCAGCTCCTACAATGAGCAGTTCTTC
j_call: TRBJ2-2; v_call: TRBV2; clone_size: NA; d_call: NA; cdr3_aa: CASSEERYELFF; cdr3_nt: TGTGCCAGCAGCGAGGAGAGGTACGAGCTGTTTTTT
j_call: TRBJ2-7; v_call: TRBV28; clone_size: NA; d_call: TRBD1; cdr3_aa: CASSWTRDRESYEQYF; cdr3_nt: TGTGCCAGCAGTTGGACCCGGGACAGGGAATCTTATGAGCAGTACTTC
j_call: TRBJ2-6; v_call: TRBV10-3; clone_size: few; d_call: TRBD2; cdr3_aa: CAISDREGTGANVLTF; cdr3_nt: TGTGCCATCAGTGACAGGGAGGGTACTGGGGCCAACGTCCTGACTTTC
j_call: TRBJ2-3; v_call: TRBV6-1; clone_size: NA; d_call: TRBD1; cdr3_aa: CASSERTGGWDTQYF; cdr3_nt: TGTGCCAGCAGCGAACGGACAGGGGGCTGGGATACGCAGTATTTT
j_call: TRBJ1-4; v_call: TRBV11-2; clone_size: NA; d_call: NA; cdr3_aa: CASSLDGRVKKLFF; cdr3_nt: TGTGCCAGCAGCTTAGATGGCAGGGTTAAAAAACTGTTTTTT
j_call: TRBJ2-7; v_call: TRBV4-1; clone_size: NA; d_call: NA; cdr3_aa: CASSQQEGLVAYEQYF; cdr3_nt: TGCGCCAGCAGCCAGCAGGAGGGCCTGGTGGCCTACGAGCAGTACTTC
j_call: TRBJ1-1; v_call: TRBV7-2; clone_size: NA; d_call: NA; cdr3_aa: CASSLVWQNTEAFF; cdr3_nt: TGTGCCAGCAGCTTAGTGTGGCAGAACACTGAAGCTTTCTTT
j_call: TRBJ2-5; v_call: TRBV19; clone_size: once; d_call: TRBD1; cdr3_aa: CASKRQGAAETQYF; cdr3_nt: TGTGCCAGTAAGAGACAGGGGGCTGCGGAGACCCAGTACTTC
j_call: TRBJ2-2; v_call: TRBV6-5; clone_size: NA; d_call: NA; cdr3_aa: CASRPGLNTGELFF; cdr3_nt: TGTGCCAGCAGACCGGGACTTAACACCGGGGAGCTGTTTTTT
j_call: TRBJ2-7; v_call: TRBV10-3; clone_size: NA; d_call: TRBD1; cdr3_aa: CAIRGTDHEQYF; cdr3_nt: TGTGCCATCAGAGGGACAGACCACGAGCAGTACTTC